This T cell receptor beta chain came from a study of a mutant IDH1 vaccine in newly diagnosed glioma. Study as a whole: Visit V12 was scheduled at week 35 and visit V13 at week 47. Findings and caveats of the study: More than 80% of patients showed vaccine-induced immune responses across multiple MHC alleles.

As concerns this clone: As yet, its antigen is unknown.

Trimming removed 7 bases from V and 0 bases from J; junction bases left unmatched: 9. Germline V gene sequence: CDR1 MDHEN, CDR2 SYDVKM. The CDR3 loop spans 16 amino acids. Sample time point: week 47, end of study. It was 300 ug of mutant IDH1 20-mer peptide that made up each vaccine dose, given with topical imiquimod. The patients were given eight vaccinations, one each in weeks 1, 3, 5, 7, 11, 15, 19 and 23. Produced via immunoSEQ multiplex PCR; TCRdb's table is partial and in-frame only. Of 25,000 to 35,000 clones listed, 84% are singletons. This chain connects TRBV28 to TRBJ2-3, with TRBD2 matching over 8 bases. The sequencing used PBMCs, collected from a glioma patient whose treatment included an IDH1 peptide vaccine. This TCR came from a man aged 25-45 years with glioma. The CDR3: CASKTSGVSSTDTQYF. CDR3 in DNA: TGTGCCAGCAAAACTAGCGGAGTCTCTAGCACAGATACGCAGTATTTT.